These T cell receptor beta chains were read from a single sample in a study of T-cell reconstitution after alpha-beta-depleted transplantation in children. TCRdb processed the PCR reads anew with MiXCR; each CDR3 protein has one entry. The sample includes 550,000 to 800,000 distinct CDR3 sequences, approximately 14% seen only once; the top ten take roughly 0.84%. This specimen consisted of PBMCs, obtained before TCRalphabeta/CD19-depleted stem cell transplant. Every receptor here comes from a girl aged 2 to 9 with congenital amegakaryocytic thrombocytopenia, due to receive a stem cell transplant. Each CDR3 is given with its conserved first and last residue. D genes are given only for firm matches. The listing skips clone size in some rows; elsewhere it reads once, few, many or a size class.

d_call	clone_size	v_call	j_call	cdr3_nt	cdr3_aa
NA	many	TRBV7-2	TRBJ1-5	TGTGCCAGCAGCTTAGCCCTCGGTCAGCCCCAGCATTTT	CASSLALGQPQHF
TRBD2	many	TRBV7-4	TRBJ2-5	TGTGCCAGCAGCTCCCCACTTGGTACGAGCGGGAGAGAGACCCAGTACTTC	CASSSPLGTSGRETQYF
NA	NA	TRBV29-1	TRBJ1-2	TGCAGCGTTGAAGTGCCAGGGGAGTATGGCTACACCTTC	CSVEVPGEYGYTF
TRBD1	NA	TRBV29-1	TRBJ2-2	TGCAGCGTCCAGGACAGGGCCCTATACACCGGGGAGCTGTTTTTT	CSVQDRALYTGELFF
NA	NA	TRBV11-2	TRBJ2-1	TGTGCCAGCAGCCCCCTTCCGGTCAATGAGCAGTTCTTC	CASSPLPVNEQFF
NA	NA	TRBV5-1	TRBJ2-3	TGCGCCAGCAGCTACACGGGAGTTACAGATACGCAGTATTTT	CASSYTGVTDTQYF
NA	few	TRBV7-6	TRBJ2-5	TGTGCCAGCAGCTTAACGTTAAGGGAGACCCAGTACTTC	CASSLTLRETQYF
NA	many	TRBV29-1	TRBJ2-7	TGCAGCGTTGCCGGGGGGCAAGCATGGTACGAGCAGTACTTC	CSVAGGQAWYEQYF
NA	once	TRBV5-5	TRBJ1-5	TGTGCCAGCAGCTTCGGTTACAGAGGGACCAATCAGCCCCAGCATTTT	CASSFGYRGTNQPQHF
NA	many	TRBV28	TRBJ2-1	TGTGCCAGCAGTTCCGGGACAGAGCAGTTCTTC	CASSSGTEQFF
NA	many	TRBV7-2	TRBJ1-2	TGTGCCAGCAGCTTACCAGGGACTAACTATGGCTACACCTTC	CASSLPGTNYGYTF